The T cell receptor (beta chain) described here comes from a study of regulatory T cells in long-lasting Graves disease. The CDR3 runs to 15 residues. In germline, CDR1 is SGHAT, CDR2 FQNNGV. The V gene lost 1 base and the J gene lost 7 bases, with 14 bases spanning the gap. Time point indicated: newly diagnosed GD, antithyroid drugs for less than 3 months. PBMC RNA served as the TCR library source. HTBI primers from iRepertoire and Arm-PCR of CDR3 regions yielded the TCR beta libraries. TCRdb independently ran MiXCR on the multiplex PCR reads; one entry per CDR3 protein. The repertoire holds about 560,000 distinct CDR3 sequences, with about 16% as singletons. This clonotype has ten or more counts. Its antigen is not identified. Points from the study as a whole: Persistent Graves' cases showed lower TCR diversity than newly diagnosed cases.

These records were also assigned to another study, of T cells in Graves' hyperthyroidism and ophthalmopathy. That report notes: Researchers ran a first-round RT-PCR on the TCR CDR3 using the HTBI primer set.

Sequenced material: peripheral blood mononuclear cells (PBMCs), taken at new diagnosis, from a patient treated with antithyroid drugs. The chain employs TRBV11-2 and TRBJ2-1, with D perhaps assigned TRBD1 or TRBD2 (5 bases each). The sequence derives from a man aged 18 to 35 with Graves disease. CDR3 protein: CASSLAGPGRNEQFF. The CDR3 coding sequence is TGTGCCAGCAGCTTAGCGGGACCCGGTCGTAATGAGCAGTTCTTC. Based on the CDR3 plus reference TRBV11-2 and TRBJ2-1, the full variable domain is EAGVAQSPRYKIIEKRQSVAFWCNPISGHATLYWYQQILGQGPKLLIQFQNNGVVDDSQLPKDRFSAERLKGVDSTLKIQPAKLEDSAVYLCASSLAGPGRNEQFFGPGTRLTVL.